Below, 20 T cell receptor beta chains from the same sample are listed, as sequenced in a study of post-analysis software for immune sequencing data. TCR beta cDNA libraries included unique molecular identifiers. TCRdb itself ran the PCR reads through MiXCR, one entry per CDR3 protein. The repertoire holds some 700,000 distinct CDR3 sequences, with approximately 60% as singletons. Whole-study findings and limits: Five or six TRBV segments (TRBV5-6, TRBV5-1 and TRBV20-1 among them) occurred more frequently in patients than in controls.

These receptors' antigens are unknown. Material: blood. The receptors shown here come from a girl between 2 and 10 years old with multiple sclerosis.

The gene calls are TRBV25-1 and TRBJ2-1; TRBD2 matches 13 bases. Per germline, CDR1 MGHDK and CDR2 SYGVNS. V lost 1 base to trimming and J lost 7 bases; unmatched junction nucleotides: 7. The CDR3 length is 17 residues. In DNA form, the CDR3 reads TGTGCCAGCAGTGAATTCGGCGGACTAGCGGGAGTGAATGAGCAGTTCTTC. Its protein is CASSEFGGLAGVNEQFF.

J is TRBJ2-1 and V is TRBV7-2; tentative D call: TRBD2 (6 bases). In germline, CDR1 is SGHTA, CDR2 FQGNSA. The V gene lost 4 bases and the J gene lost 9 bases, with 16 bases spanning the gap. This CDR3 spans 14 amino acids. The CDR3 protein is CASSSHGSRSEQFF. CDR3 DNA: TGTGCCAGCAGCTCCCACGGGAGTAGGAGTGAGCAGTTCTTC.

The V and J genes are TRBV27 and TRBJ1-4, with D perhaps matching TRBD1 (6 bases). CDR1 is MNHEY, CDR2 SMNVEV, per germline (reference sequence). The CDR3 spans 12 residues. The V end lost 2 bases, the J end lost 10 bases, and 8 bases lay between the germline ends. CDR3 nucleotide sequence: TGTGCCAGCAGTTTAATAGGGGGAAAACTGTTTTTT. Translating gives CASSLIGGKLFF. Drawing the rest from reference TRBV27 and TRBJ1-4, the complete variable domain is EAQVTQNPRYLITVTGKKLTVTCSQNMNHEYMSWYRQDPGLGLRQIYYSMNVEVTDKGDVPEGYKVSRKEKRNFPLILESPSPNQTSLYFCASSLIGGKLFFGSGTQLSVL.

The genes are TRBV11-2 and TRBJ2-3, with D hard to call. Trimming shortened V by 1 base and J by 6 bases, and 14 bases separated the two germline ends. This CDR3 region has 15 residues. CDR1 SGHAT and CDR2 FQNNGV come from the germline V gene. The CDR3 spells CASSLAIERKDTQYF. Written as DNA, the CDR3 is TGTGCCAGCAGCTTAGCTATAGAGAGGAAGGATACGCAGTATTTT.

This clonotype was seen once. J is TRBJ2-1 and V is TRBV6-5; 9 bases are a match to TRBD2. The CDR3 spans 16 residues. CDR1 is MNHEY and CDR2 is SVGAGI in the germline V gene. Trimming took 0 bases from V and 5 from J; bases not matched to a gene: 5. The CDR3 region has the DNA TGTGCCAGCAGTTACTCGAGAGCGGGGGGTAACAATGAGCAGTTCTTC. It encodes CASSYSRAGGNNEQFF.

This sequence joins TRBV12-3 or TRBV12-4 and TRBJ1-1; the match to TRBD1 covers 7 bases. The ends lost 6 bases at V and 1 base at J; junction bases unmatched: 5. The CDR3 length is 14 residues. This chain's CDR3 is CASRRRQGNTEAFF. DNA for the CDR3: TGTGCCAGCAGGCGAAGACAGGGGAACACTGAAGCTTTCTTT.

The chain links TRBV4-2 to TRBJ2-7, with unresolved D. Germline V gene sequence: CDR1 LGHNA, CDR2 YNFKEQ. Between the trimmed V and J ends, which lost 0 bases and 6 bases, there was a span of 9 bases. CDR3 length: 13 amino acids. CDR3 in amino acids: CASSQELGFEQYF. The DNA of the CDR3 is TGTGCCAGCAGCCAAGAATTAGGATTCGAGCAGTACTTC.

The V gene is TRBV2, the J gene TRBJ1-2, with TRBD1 as a possible D gene (5 bases). V dropped 8 bases and J dropped 0 bases, with 22 bases sitting between them. This CDR3 has 17 residues. The germline CDR1 and CDR2 sequences are SNHLY and FYNNEI. CDR3 bases: TGTGCCAGCGGACTCCGGGACCCCCGAGGGGCTAACTATGGCTACACCTTC. Translated, it gives CASGLRDPRGANYGYTF.

The chain has TRBV5-1 and TRBJ2-7, with 10 bases fitting TRBD1. Germline V CDR1 and CDR2: SGHRS, YFSETQ. This CDR3 spans 17 amino acids. The ends lost 4 bases at V and 6 bases at J; junction bases unmatched: 16. The CDR3 bases are TGCGCCAGCAGCCTCGGGACAGGGGTCCTGGAGCATCCCGAGCAGTACTTC. Protein: CASSLGTGVLEHPEQYF.

In this sample, this clonotype turned up a few times. The genes are TRBV29-1 and TRBJ1-2; D is unresolved. V was pared by 5 bases and J by 7 bases, with 14 bases between. Germline V gene data show CDR1 as SQVTM and CDR2 as ANQGSEA. The CDR3 runs 12 residues. The CDR3 DNA sequence: TGCAGCGTTCTCTCCATGGTTCCTGGCTACACCTTC. Amino acids: CSVLSMVPGYTF.

This sequence joins TRBV5-1 and TRBJ2-1; 14 bases line up with TRBD2. From germline, CDR1 is SGHRS and CDR2 YFSETQ. The ends lost 3 bases at V and 9 bases at J; junction bases unmatched: 5. The CDR3 has 15 amino acids. The CDR3 region has the DNA TGCGCCAGCAGCTCGGGACTAGCGGGAGCGGTTGAGCAGTTCTTC. Translating it yields CASSSGLAGAVEQFF.

In its sample, this clonotype was seen a few times. This sequence joins TRBV10-3 and TRBJ2-1; no clear D gene. With 1 base removed from V and 0 bases from J, the gap between germline ends came to 10 bases. The germline V gene encodes CDR1 ENHRY and CDR2 SYGVKD. The length of the CDR3 is 16 residues. For the CDR3, the DNA is TGTGCCATCAGTGAGTGGCACCCGAGCTCCTACAATGAGCAGTTCTTC. This gives the protein CAISEWHPSSYNEQFF.

The V and J genes are TRBV3-1 and TRBJ1-1, with a weak D call TRBD1 (5 bases). The CDR3 is 13 amino acids. CDR1 is LGHDT, CDR2 YNNKEL, per germline (reference sequence). V was shortened by 0 bases and J by 4 bases, with 6 bases between the two germline ends. The CDR3 region has the DNA TGTGCCAGCAGCCAAGACAGGGTCACTGAAGCTTTCTTT. Translated: CASSQDRVTEAFF.

This clonotype has a single count. The rearrangement joins TRBV29-1 to TRBJ2-1; D perhaps matches TRBD1 (5 bases). Per germline, CDR1 SQVTM and CDR2 ANQGSEA. The CDR3 contains 12 residues. Trimming removed 2 bases from V and 5 bases from J, with 7 bases in between. In DNA, the CDR3 is TGCAGCGTTGAATCCAGGGACAATGAGCAGTTCTTC. Its protein is CSVESRDNEQFF.

CDR3 amino acids: CASRRLGQRRTDTQYF. The CDR3 DNA follows: TGTGCCAGCAGGCGATTAGGACAGCGTCGCACAGATACGCAGTATTTT. The V gene is TRBV6-2 or TRBV6-3, the J gene TRBJ2-3; the D gene is possibly TRBD1 (6 bases). The CDR3 is made up of 16 amino acids. V lost 6 bases to trimming and J lost 1 base, with 17 bases between them. Germline lookup yields CDR1 MNHEY and CDR2 SVGEGT.

V and J are TRBV15 and TRBJ2-3, with D perhaps TRBD2 (5 bases). The CDR3 is made up of 13 amino acids. V dropped 3 bases and J dropped 4 bases, with 8 bases sitting between them. Germline CDR1 LNHNV, CDR2 YYDKDF (reference sequence). The CDR3 DNA reads as TGTGCCACCAGCAGGGGAGATGCAGATACGCAGTATTTT. It is translated as CATSRGDADTQYF.

This clonotype was seen a handful of times. The chain is built from TRBV5-1 and TRBJ2-6; TRBD1 aligns across 9 bases. Trimming took 5 bases from V and 0 from J; bases not matched to a gene: 0. The V gene's germline CDR1 is SGHRS and CDR2 YFSETQ. The CDR3 runs 15 residues. The CDR3, as DNA: TGCGCCAGCAGGGGACAGGGCTCTGGGGCCAACGTCCTGACTTTC. It codes for CASRGQGSGANVLTF.

V is TRBV20-1 and J is TRBJ1-2; D is unresolved. The CDR3 runs to 13 residues. The V gene's germline CDR1 is DFQATT and CDR2 SNEGSKA (reference sequence). V lost 2 bases, J lost 1 base, and 8 bases lay in between. The CDR3 reads CSARKSVNYGYTF. The CDR3, as DNA: TGCAGTGCTAGAAAGTCAGTTAACTATGGCTACACCTTC.

This clonotype showed up just once. V and J are TRBV10-3 and TRBJ2-5, with D maybe TRBD2 (5 bases). The CDR3 sequence is 12 residues long. CDR1 is ENHRY and CDR2 is SYGVKD in the germline V gene. The V gene lost 2 bases and the J gene lost 5 bases, with 6 bases spanning the gap. This CDR3 is CAISEIAETQYF. The DNA for the CDR3 is TGTGCCATCAGTGAGATAGCGGAGACCCAGTACTTC.

In its sample, this clonotype was seen many times. The chain carries TRBV2 and TRBJ2-3; D possibly corresponds to TRBD2 (5 bases). This CDR3 spans 12 amino acids. Germline CDR1 reads SNHLY; CDR2 reads FYNNEI. Trimming pared 6 bases from V and 2 bases from J, leaving 6 bases between. As DNA, the CDR3 is TGTGCCAGCAGCCGGGACACAGATACGCAGTATTTT. Its translation is CASSRDTDTQYF. Together with reference TRBV2 and TRBJ2-3, the CDR3 gives the full variable domain: EPEVTQTPSHQVTQMGQEVILRCVPISNHLYFYWYRQILGQKVEFLVSFYNNEISEKSEIFDDQFSVERPDGSNFTLKIRSTKLEDSAMYFCASSRDTDTQYFGPGTRLTVL.